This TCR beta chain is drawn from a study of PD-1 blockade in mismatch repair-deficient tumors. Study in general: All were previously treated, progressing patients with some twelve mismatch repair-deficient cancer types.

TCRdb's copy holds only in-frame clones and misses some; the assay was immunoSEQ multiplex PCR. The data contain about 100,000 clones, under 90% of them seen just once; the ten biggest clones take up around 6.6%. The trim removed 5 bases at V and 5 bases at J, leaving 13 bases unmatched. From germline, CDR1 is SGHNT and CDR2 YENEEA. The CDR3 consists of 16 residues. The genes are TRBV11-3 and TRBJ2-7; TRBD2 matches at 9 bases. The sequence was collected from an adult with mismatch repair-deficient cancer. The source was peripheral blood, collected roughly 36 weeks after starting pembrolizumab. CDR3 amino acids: CASSLSPAGGKHEQYF. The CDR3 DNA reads TGTGCCAGCAGCCTGTCCCCGGCGGGAGGGAAGCACGAGCAGTACTTC.